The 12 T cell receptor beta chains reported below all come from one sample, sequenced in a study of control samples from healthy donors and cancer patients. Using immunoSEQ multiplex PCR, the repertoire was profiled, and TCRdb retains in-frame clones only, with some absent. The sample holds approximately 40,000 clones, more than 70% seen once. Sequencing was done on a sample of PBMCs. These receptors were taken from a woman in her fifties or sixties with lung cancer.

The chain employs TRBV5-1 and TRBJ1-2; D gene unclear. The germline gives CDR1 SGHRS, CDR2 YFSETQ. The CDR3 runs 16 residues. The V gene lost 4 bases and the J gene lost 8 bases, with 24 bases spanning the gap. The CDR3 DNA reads TGCGCCAGCAGCCCCGGCAGCAACATCTTAACTATGGGCTACACCTTC. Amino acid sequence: CASSPGSNILTMGYTF.

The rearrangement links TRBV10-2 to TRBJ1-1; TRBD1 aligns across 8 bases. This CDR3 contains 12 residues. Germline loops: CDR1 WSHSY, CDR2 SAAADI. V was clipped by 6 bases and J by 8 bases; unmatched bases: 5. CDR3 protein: CASSPTGGEAFF. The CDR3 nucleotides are TGCGCCAGCAGCCCCACAGGGGGAGAAGCTTTCTTT.

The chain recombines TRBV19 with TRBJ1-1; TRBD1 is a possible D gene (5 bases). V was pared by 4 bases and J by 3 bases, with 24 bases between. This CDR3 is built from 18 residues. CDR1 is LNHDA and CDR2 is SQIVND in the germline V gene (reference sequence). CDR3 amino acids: CASSKPEGPKVEDTEAFF. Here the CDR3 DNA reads TGTGCCAGTAGTAAACCTGAGGGGCCCAAGGTCGAGGACACTGAAGCTTTCTTT.

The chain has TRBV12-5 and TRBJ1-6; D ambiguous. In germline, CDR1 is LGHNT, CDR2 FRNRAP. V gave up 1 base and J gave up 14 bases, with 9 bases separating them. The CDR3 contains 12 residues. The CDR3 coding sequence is TGTGCTAGTGGTTTGGAAACCCGGACCCTCCACTTT. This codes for CASGLETRTLHF.

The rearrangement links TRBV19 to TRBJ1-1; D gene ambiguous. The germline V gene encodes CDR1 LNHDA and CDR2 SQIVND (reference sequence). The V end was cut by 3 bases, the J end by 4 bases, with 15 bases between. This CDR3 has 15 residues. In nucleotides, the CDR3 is TGTGCCAGTAGTATTCGGTTAAAGGGAGGCACTGAAGCTTTCTTT. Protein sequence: CASSIRLKGGTEAFF.

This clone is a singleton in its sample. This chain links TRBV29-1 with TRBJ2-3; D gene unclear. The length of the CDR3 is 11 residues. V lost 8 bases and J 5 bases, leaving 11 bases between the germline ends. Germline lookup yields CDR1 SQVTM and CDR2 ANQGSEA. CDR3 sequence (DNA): TGCAGCCCTACTCGTAAAGATACGCAGTATTTT. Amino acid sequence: CSPTRKDTQYF.

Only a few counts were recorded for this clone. This CDR3 reads CAWSSPRTGTYGYTF. CDR3 nucleotides: TGTGCCTGGAGTTCACCCCGGACAGGGACCTATGGCTACACCTTC. The chain is built from TRBV30 and TRBJ1-2, with 8 bases lining up with TRBD1. V lost 2 bases and J lost 4; bases outside the gene matches: 9. Germline V gene data show CDR1 as GTSNPN and CDR2 as SVGIG (reference sequence). This CDR3 comprises 15 residues.

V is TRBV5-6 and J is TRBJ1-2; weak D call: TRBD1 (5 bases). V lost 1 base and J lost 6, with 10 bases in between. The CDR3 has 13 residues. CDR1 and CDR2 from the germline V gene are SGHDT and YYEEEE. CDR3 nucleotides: TGTGCCAGCAGCTTGTTTGGGGGAGATGGCTACACCTTC. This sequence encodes CASSLFGGDGYTF.

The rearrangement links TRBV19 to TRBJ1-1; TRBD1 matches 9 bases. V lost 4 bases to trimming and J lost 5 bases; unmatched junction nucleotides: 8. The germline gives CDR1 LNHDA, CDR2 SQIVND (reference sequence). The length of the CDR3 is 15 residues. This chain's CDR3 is CASSKLDRGGTEAFF. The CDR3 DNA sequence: TGTGCCAGTAGTAAGTTGGACAGGGGCGGAACTGAAGCTTTCTTT.

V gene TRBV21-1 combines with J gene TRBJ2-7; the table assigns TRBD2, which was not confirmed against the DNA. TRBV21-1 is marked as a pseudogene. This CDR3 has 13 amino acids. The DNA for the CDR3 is TGTGCCAGCTCGACTAGCGGGAGTTACGAGCAGTACTTC. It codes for CASSTSGSYEQYF.

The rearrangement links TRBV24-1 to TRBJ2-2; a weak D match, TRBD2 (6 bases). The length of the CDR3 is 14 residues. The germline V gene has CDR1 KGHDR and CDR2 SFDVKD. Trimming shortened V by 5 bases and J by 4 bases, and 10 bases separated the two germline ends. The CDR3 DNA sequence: TGTGCCACCAGTGGGGGAGCGGGCACCGGGGAGCTGTTTTTT. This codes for CATSGGAGTGELFF.

The CDR3 DNA sequence: TGCGCCAGCAGGGCGAGGGGACACACAGATACGCAGTATTTT. Translating gives CASRARGHTDTQYF. The V call is TRBV5-1, the J call TRBJ2-3; possibly TRBD1 for D (6 bases). This CDR3 has 14 amino acids. V was clipped by 5 bases and J by 2 bases, with 12 bases between them. Germline assignment: CDR1 SGHRS and CDR2 YFSETQ.